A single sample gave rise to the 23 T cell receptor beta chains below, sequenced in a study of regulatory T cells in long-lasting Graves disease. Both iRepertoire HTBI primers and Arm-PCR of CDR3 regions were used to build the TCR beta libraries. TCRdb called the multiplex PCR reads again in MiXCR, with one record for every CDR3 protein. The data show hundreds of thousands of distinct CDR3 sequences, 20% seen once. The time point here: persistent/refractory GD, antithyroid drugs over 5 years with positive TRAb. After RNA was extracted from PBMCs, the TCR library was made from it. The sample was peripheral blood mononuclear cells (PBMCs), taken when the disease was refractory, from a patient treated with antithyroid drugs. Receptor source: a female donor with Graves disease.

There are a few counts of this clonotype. The CDR3 nucleotides are TGTGCCAGCAGTCATGACCGGGACAGGGGCCTGAACACTGAAGCTTTCTTT. This gives the protein CASSHDRDRGLNTEAFF. The rearrangement uses TRBV5-5 and TRBJ1-1, with 10 bases lining up with TRBD1. Trimming took 5 bases from V and 0 from J; bases not matched to a gene: 10. This CDR3 comprises 17 residues. CDR1 and CDR2 from the germline V gene are SGHKS and YYEKEE (reference sequence).

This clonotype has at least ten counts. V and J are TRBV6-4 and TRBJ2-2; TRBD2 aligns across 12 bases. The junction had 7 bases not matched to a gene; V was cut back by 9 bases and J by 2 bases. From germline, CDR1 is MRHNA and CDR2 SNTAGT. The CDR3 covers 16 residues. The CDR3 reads CASWTSGNYNTGELFF. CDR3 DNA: TGTGCCAGTTGGACTAGCGGGAACTACAACACCGGGGAGCTGTTTTTT.

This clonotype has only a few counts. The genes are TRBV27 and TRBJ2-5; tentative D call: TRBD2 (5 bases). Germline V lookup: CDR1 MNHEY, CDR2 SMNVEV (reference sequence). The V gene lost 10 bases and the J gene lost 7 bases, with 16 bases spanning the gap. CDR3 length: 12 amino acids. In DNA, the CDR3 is TGTGCCATTATGGACTCTTACGGGACCCAGTACTTC. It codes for CAIMDSYGTQYF.

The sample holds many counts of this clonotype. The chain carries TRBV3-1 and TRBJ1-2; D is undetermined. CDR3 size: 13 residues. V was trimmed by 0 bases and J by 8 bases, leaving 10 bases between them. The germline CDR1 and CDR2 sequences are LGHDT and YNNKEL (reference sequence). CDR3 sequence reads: CASSQDQREGYTF. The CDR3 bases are TGTGCCAGCAGCCAAGACCAGAGGGAAGGCTACACCTTC.

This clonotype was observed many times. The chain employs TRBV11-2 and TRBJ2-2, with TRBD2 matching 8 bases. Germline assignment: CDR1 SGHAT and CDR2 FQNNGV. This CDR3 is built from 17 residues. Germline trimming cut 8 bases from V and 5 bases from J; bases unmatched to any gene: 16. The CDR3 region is CASFNYTAGGWTGELFF. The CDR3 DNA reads TGTGCCAGCTTCAATTATACGGCGGGAGGATGGACCGGGGAGCTGTTTTTT. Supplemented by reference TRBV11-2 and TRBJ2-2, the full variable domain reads EAGVAQSPRYKIIEKRQSVAFWCNPISGHATLYWYQQILGQGPKLLIQFQNNGVVDDSQLPKDRFSAERLKGVDSTLKIQPAKLEDSAVYLCASFNYTAGGWTGELFFGEGSRLTVL.

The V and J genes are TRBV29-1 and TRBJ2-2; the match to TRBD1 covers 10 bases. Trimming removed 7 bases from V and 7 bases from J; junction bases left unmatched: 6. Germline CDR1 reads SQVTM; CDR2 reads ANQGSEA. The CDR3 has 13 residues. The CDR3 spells CSAGDRGVGELFF. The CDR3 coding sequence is TGCAGCGCAGGGGACAGGGGCGTCGGGGAGCTGTTTTTT.

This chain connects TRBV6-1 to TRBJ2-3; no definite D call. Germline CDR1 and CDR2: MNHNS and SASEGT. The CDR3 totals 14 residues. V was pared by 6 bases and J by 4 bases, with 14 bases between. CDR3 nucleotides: TGTGCCAGCAGGCGATGGCCCGACGCAGATACGCAGTATTTT. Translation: CASRRWPDADTQYF.

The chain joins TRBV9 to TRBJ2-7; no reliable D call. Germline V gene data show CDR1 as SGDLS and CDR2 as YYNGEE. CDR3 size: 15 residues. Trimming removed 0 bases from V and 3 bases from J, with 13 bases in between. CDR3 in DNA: TGTGCCAGCAGCGTAGACATAAACTACTACTACGAGCAGTACTTC. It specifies CASSVDINYYYEQYF.

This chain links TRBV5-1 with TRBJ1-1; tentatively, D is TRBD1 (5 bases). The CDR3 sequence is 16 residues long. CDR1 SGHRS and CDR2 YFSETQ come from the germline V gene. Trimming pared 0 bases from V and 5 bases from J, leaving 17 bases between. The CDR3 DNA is TGCGCCAGCAGCTTGGCAACGGGACTGCCGGGAACTGAAGCTTTCTTT. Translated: CASSLATGLPGTEAFF.

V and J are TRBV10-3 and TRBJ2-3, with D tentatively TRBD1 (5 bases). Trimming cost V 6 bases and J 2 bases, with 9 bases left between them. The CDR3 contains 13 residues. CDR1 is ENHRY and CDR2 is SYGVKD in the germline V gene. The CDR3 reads CAISDSHTDTQYF. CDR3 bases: TGTGCCATCAGCGACAGCCACACAGATACGCAGTATTTT.

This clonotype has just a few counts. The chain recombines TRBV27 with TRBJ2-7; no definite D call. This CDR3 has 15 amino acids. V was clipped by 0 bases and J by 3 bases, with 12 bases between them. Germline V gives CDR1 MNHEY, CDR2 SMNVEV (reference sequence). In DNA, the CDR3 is TGTGCCAGCAGTTTATCTCCCGGGCTGTTCTACGAGCAGTACTTC. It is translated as CASSLSPGLFYEQYF.

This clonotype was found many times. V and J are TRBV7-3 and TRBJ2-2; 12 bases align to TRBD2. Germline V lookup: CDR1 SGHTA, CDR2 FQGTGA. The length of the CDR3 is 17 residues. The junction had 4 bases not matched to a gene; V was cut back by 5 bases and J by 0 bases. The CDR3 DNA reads TGTGCCAGCAGCCCGACTAGCGGGAGAGCGAACACCGGGGAGCTGTTTTTT. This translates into CASSPTSGRANTGELFF.

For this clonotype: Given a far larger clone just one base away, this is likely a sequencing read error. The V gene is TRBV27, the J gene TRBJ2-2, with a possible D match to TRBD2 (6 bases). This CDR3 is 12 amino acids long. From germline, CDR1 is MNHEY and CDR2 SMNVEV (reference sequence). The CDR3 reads CASSFVGGELSF. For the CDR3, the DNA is TGTGCCAGCAGTTTTGTTGGCGGGGAGCTGTCTTTT.

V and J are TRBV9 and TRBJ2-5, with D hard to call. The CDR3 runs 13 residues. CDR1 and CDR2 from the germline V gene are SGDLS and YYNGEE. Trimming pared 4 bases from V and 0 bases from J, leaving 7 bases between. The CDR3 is CASSSWDQETQYF. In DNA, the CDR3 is TGTGCCAGCAGCTCCTGGGACCAAGAGACCCAGTACTTC.

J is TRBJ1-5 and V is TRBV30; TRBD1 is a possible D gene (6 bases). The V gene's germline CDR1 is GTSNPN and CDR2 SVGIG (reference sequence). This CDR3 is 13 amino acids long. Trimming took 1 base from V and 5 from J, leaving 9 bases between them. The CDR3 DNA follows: TGTGCCTGGAGTGAGTCAGGGGATCAGCCCCAGCATTTT. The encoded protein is CAWSESGDQPQHF.

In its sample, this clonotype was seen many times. The CDR3 region is CASSLTDQPQHF. The CDR3 DNA is TGTGCCAGCAGCCTGACGGATCAGCCCCAGCATTTT. The rearrangement uses TRBV28 and TRBJ1-5; D is unresolved. CDR3 length: 12 amino acids. V was clipped by 6 bases and J by 5 bases, with 8 bases between them. Germline V CDR1 and CDR2: MDHEN, SYDVKM.

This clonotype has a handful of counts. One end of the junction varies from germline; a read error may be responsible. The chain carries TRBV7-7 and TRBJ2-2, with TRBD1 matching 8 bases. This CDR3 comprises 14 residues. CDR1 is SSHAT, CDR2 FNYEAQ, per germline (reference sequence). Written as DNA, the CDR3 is TGTGCTAGCAGTTTGGACAGGGACACCGGGGAGCTGTTTTTT. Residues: CASSLDRDTGELFF.

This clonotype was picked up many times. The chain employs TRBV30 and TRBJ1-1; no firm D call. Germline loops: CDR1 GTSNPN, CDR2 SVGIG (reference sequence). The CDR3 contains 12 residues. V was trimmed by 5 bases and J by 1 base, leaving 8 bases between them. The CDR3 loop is CAWVEGNTEAFF. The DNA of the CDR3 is TGTGCCTGGGTCGAGGGGAACACTGAAGCTTTCTTT.

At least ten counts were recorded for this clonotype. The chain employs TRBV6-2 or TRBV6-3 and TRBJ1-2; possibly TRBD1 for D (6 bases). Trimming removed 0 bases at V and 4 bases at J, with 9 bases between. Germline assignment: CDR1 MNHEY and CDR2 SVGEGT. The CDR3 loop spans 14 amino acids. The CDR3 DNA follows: TGTGCCAGCAGTTACTCGCAGGACAGCTATGGCTACACCTTC. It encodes CASSYSQDSYGYTF.

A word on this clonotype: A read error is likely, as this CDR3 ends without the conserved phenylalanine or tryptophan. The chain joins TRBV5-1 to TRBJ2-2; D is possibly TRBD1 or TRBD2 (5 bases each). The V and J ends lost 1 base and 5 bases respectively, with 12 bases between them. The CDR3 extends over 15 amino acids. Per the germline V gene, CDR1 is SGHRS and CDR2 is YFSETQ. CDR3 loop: CASSLWGSETGELFS. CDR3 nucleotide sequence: TGCGCCAGCAGCTTGTGGGGGAGTGAGACCGGGGAGCTGTTTTCT.

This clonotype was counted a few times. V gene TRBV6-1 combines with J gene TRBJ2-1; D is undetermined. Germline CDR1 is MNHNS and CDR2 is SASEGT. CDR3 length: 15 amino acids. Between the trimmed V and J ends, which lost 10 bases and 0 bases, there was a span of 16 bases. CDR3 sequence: CAISSSRSSYNEQFF. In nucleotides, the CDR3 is TGTGCCATCAGCAGTAGTAGGAGCTCCTACAATGAGCAGTTCTTC.

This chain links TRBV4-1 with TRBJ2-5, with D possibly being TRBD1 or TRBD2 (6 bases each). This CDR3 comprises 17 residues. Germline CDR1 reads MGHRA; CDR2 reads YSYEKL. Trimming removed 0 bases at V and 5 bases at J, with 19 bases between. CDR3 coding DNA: TGCGCCAGCAGCCAAGACCCTGAGGGGGGTCTTCTGGAGACCCAGTACTTC. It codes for CASSQDPEGGLLETQYF.

In nucleotides, the CDR3 is TGTGCCTGGAGTGCCGGACAGGGGCCAGGGCGCAATCAGCCCCAGCATTTT. Its translation is CAWSAGQGPGRNQPQHF. The chain is built from TRBV30 and TRBJ1-5, with TRBD1 matching 9 bases. This CDR3 contains 17 residues. Germline CDR1 reads GTSNPN; CDR2 reads SVGIG (reference sequence). The trim removed 1 base at V and 2 bases at J, leaving 9 bases unmatched.